Each of the 13 T cell receptor beta chains below was sequenced from the same sample in a study of T-cell reconstitution after alpha-beta-depleted transplantation in children. Unique molecular identifiers were built into the TCRbeta library. One entry per CDR3 protein results from TCRdb running MiXCR on the PCR reads. The table has about 250,000 distinct CDR3 sequences, 20% to 30% seen once. Sequencing was performed on PBMCs, mostly from graft donor cells, taken 360 days after TCRalphabeta/CD19-depleted stem cell transplant. The receptors derive from a female patient aged 2-15 years who had a stem cell transplant for congenital amegakaryocytic thrombocytopenia, so the T cells may come from the graft donor.

The chain uses TRBV28 and TRBJ2-5; D possibly corresponds to TRBD2 (6 bases). The germline V and J ends were trimmed by 6 bases and 2 bases, with 19 bases remaining between them. From germline, CDR1 is MDHEN and CDR2 SYDVKM. The CDR3 length is 16 residues. The chain's CDR3 is CASSSPRRGGQETQYF. DNA for the CDR3: TGTGCCAGCAGCTCCCCCCGCCGGGGAGGACAAGAGACCCAGTACTTC.

This clonotype showed up many times. The chain recombines TRBV12-3 or TRBV12-4 with TRBJ2-7; the D gene is possibly TRBD1 (5 bases). Trimming took off 0 bases at V and 5 bases at J, with 20 bases between the two ends. This CDR3 is built from 17 residues. The CDR3 nucleotides are TGTGCCAGCAGTTTAGCCGCTCGACAGCCTCGTCCCCACGAGCAGTACTTC. Its protein product is CASSLAARQPRPHEQYF.

The chain couples TRBV11-3 to TRBJ2-2; 7 positions agree with TRBD1. The V and J ends lost 1 base and 0 bases, in that order; junction bases with no gene match: 2. The CDR3 is 16 amino acids. Germline lookup yields CDR1 SGHNT and CDR2 YENEEA. The CDR3 DNA follows: TGTGCCAGCAGCTTAGGACAGGGATCGAACACCGGGGAGCTGTTTTTT. Translation: CASSLGQGSNTGELFF.

The CDR3 DNA is TGTGCCAGCAGTTTAGGGGGGTCCCACGAGCAGTACTTC. Amino acids: CASSLGGSHEQYF. The chain links TRBV28 to TRBJ2-7; D is possibly TRBD2 (6 bases). The ends were cut back, 2 bases at V and 5 bases at J, with 10 bases in the middle. The CDR3 spans 13 residues. In germline, CDR1 is MDHEN, CDR2 SYDVKM. Full variable domain (rest looked up from reference TRBV28 and TRBJ2-7): DVKVTQSSRYLVKRTGEKVFLECVQDMDHENMFWYRQDPGLGLRLIYFSYDVKMKEKGDIPEGYSVSREKKERFSLILESASTNQTSMYLCASSLGGSHEQYFGPGTRLTVT.

The rearrangement joins TRBV25-1 to TRBJ2-2; D may be TRBD2 (6 bases). Germline CDR1 MGHDK, CDR2 SYGVNS. The CDR3 is 13 residues long. V dropped 7 bases and J dropped 3 bases, with 9 bases sitting between them. The CDR3 reads CASTREYTGELFF. In nucleotides, the CDR3 is TGTGCCAGCACCCGGGAGTACACCGGGGAGCTGTTTTTT.

This clonotype was detected ten times or more. V is TRBV4-1 and J is TRBJ2-3, with 10 bases identical to TRBD2. The CDR3 totals 15 residues. CDR1 and CDR2 (germline): MGHRA, YSYEKL. Losses at the gene ends were 6 bases for V and 2 bases for J; bases not matched to a gene: 5. CDR3 DNA sequence: TGCGCCAGCAGTCCTCTAGCGGGGGACACAGATACGCAGTATTTT. It yields the protein CASSPLAGDTDTQYF.

This clonotype was seen a few times. The chain uses TRBV3-1 and TRBJ2-2; 7 nucleotides agree with TRBD2. The CDR3 extends over 16 amino acids. The V gene's germline CDR1 is LGHDT and CDR2 YNNKEL (reference sequence). V gave up 5 bases and J gave up 6 bases; unmatched junction bases: 12. The CDR3 loop reads CASSYRPGGKAGELFF. In DNA, the CDR3 is TGTGCCAGCAGCTACCGGCCGGGGGGAAAAGCCGGGGAGCTGTTTTTT. The whole variable domain, remainder taken from reference TRBV3-1 and TRBJ2-2, is DTAVSQTPKYLVTQMGNDKSIKCEQNLGHDTMYWYKQDSKKFLKIMFSYNNKELIINETVPNRFSPKSPDKAHLNLHINSLELGDSAVYFCASSYRPGGKAGELFFGEGSRLTVL.

This clonotype was found a few times. The gene calls are TRBV12-3 or TRBV12-4 and TRBJ2-2; D not certain. Trimming shortened V by 2 bases and J by 2 bases, and 6 bases separated the two germline ends. The CDR3 consists of 14 residues. The CDR3 spells CASSLNLNTGELFF. The CDR3 DNA reads as TGTGCCAGCAGTTTAAATCTCAACACCGGGGAGCTGTTTTTT.

The chain is built from TRBV2 and TRBJ2-7; no definite D call. Trimming cost V 7 bases and J 6 bases, with 16 bases left between them. The germline V gene encodes CDR1 SNHLY and CDR2 FYNNEI. This CDR3 spans 13 amino acids. The CDR3 sequence: CASTRGRSGEQYF. The CDR3 DNA reads TGTGCCAGCACGAGAGGACGATCCGGCGAGCAGTACTTC.

This clonotype was observed a few times. V usage is TRBV4-1 and J usage is TRBJ2-1; 11 bases line up with TRBD2. There are 17 residues in the CDR3. Looked up from germline, CDR1 is MGHRA and CDR2 is YSYEKL. Trimming took 0 bases from V and 4 from J; bases not matched to a gene: 5. CDR3 residues: CASSQDMVAGGYNEQFF. In DNA form, the CDR3 reads TGCGCCAGCAGCCAAGATATGGTAGCGGGGGGGTACAATGAGCAGTTCTTC.

This clonotype has only a few counts. V is TRBV12-3 or TRBV12-4 and J is TRBJ2-2; D is undetermined. V was shortened by 7 bases and J by 0 bases, with 3 bases between the two germline ends. There are 12 residues in the CDR3. In nucleotides, the CDR3 is TGTGCCAGCACCGCGAACACCGGGGAGCTGTTTTTT. Translated, it gives CASTANTGELFF.

The V and J genes are TRBV4-2 and TRBJ1-1; D is unclear. Germline V gene sequence: CDR1 LGHNA, CDR2 YNFKEQ. Trimming cost V 0 bases and J 4 bases, with 6 bases left between them. The CDR3 covers 13 residues. The CDR3 coding sequence is TGTGCCAGCAGCCAAGAGTCTCGCACTGAAGCTTTCTTT. Its translation is CASSQESRTEAFF.

This clonotype was recorded a few times. The chain combines TRBV30 with TRBJ2-7; 12 bases map to TRBD1. The V segment lost 3 bases and the J segment 11 bases; nucleotides outside the gene matches: 11. This CDR3 has 14 residues. The germline CDR1 and CDR2 sequences are GTSNPN and SVGIG (reference sequence). This CDR3 reads CAWRYRDRGPVEYF. Written as DNA, the CDR3 is TGTGCCTGGAGATACCGGGACAGGGGGCCTGTGGAGTACTTC.